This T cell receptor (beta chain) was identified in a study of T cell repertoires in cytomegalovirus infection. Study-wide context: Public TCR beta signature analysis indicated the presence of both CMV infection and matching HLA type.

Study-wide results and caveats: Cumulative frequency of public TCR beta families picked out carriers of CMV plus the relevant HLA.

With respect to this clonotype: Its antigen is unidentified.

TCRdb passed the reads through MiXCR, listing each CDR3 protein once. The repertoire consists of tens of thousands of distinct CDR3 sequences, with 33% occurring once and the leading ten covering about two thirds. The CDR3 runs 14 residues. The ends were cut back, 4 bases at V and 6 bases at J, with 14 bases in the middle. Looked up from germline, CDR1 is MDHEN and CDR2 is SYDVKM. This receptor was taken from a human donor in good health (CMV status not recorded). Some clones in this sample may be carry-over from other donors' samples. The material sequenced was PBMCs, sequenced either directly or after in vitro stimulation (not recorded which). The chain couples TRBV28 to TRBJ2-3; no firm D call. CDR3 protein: CASSSPSNPDTQYF. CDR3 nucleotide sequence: TGTGCCAGCAGTTCTCCCAGTAACCCCGATACGCAGTATTTT. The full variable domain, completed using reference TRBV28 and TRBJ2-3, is DVKVTQSSRYLVKRTGEKVFLECVQDMDHENMFWYRQDPGLGLRLIYFSYDVKMKEKGDIPEGYSVSREKKERFSLILESASTNQTSMYLCASSSPSNPDTQYFGPGTRLTVL.